This T cell receptor (beta chain) was documented in a study of T cell responses to AZD1222 COVID-19 vaccine. Across the study: Pooling was applied to second doses at about 4 or about 12 weeks. Overall study findings and caveats: Among the donors, most were white British and more were female, and clonal diversity was possibly underestimated. Among spike-specific TCRs, nearly half reportedly target unmutated variant regions. The repertoires were collected only after the peak T cell response.

Sequencing was performed with immunoSEQ multiplex PCR; in TCRdb, only in-frame clones are kept and a portion is missing. Seen here are fewer than 110,000 clones, around 92% observed once, and the top ten hold about 6.6%. To note about this clone: Its antigen remains unknown.

Between the trimmed V and J ends, which lost 7 bases and 3 bases, there was a span of 10 bases. Germline-derived CDR1 and CDR2 are ENHRY and SYGVKD. This CDR3 is built from 13 residues. The source of this sequence is an adult in good health. Sequenced here: peripheral blood, sampled on day 0 of AZD1222 vaccination. The genes are TRBV10-3 and TRBJ1-5, with D possibly being TRBD1 (6 bases). The CDR3 region is CAIKGQHNQPQHF. CDR3 bases: TGTGCCATCAAAGGACAGCACAATCAGCCCCAGCATTTT.